Listed below are T cell receptor beta chains from one sample, sequenced in a study of T-cell reconstitution after alpha-beta-depleted transplantation in children. TCRdb itself ran the PCR reads through MiXCR, one entry per CDR3 protein. The sample lists around 800,000 distinct CDR3 sequences, about 16% occurring once. Source: PBMCs, mostly from graft donor cells, taken 360 days after TCRalphabeta/CD19-depleted stem cell transplant. The receptors here all came from a male patient aged 10-17 years who had a stem cell transplant for acute lymphoblastic leukemia, so the T cells may come from the graft donor. CDR3s include the opening cysteine and the closing phenylalanine or tryptophan. A D gene is named only where the DNA matches it firmly. Not all rows give a size; the values are once, few, many and, for expanded clones, a class.

J gene	V gene	D gene	clone size	CDR3 protein	CDR3 DNA
TRBJ2-7	TRBV11-2	NA	NA	CASSTIRHRARSYEQYF	TGTGCCAGCAGCACTATCCGACATAGGGCAAGGTCCTACGAGCAGTACTTC
TRBJ2-1	TRBV4-1	TRBD2	NA	CASRALGLADNEQFF	TGCGCCAGCAGGGCTCTCGGGCTAGCGGACAATGAGCAGTTCTTC
TRBJ2-3	TRBV6-5	NA	NA	CASSLRETIDTQYF	TGTGCCAGCAGTTTGAGGGAGACAATAGATACGCAGTATTTT
TRBJ1-6	TRBV29-1	NA	NA	CSASNHNSPLHF	TGCAGTGCTAGCAACCATAATTCACCCCTCCACTTT
TRBJ2-5	TRBV12-3/TRBV12-4	NA	NA	CASSLGGWTQYF	TGTGCCAGCAGTTTGGGGGGCTGGACCCAGTACTTC
TRBJ2-3	TRBV11-2	NA	many	CASSLDGRRTDTQYF	TGCGCCAGCAGCTTGGATGGGAGACGCACAGATACGCAGTATTTT
TRBJ2-7	TRBV27	TRBD2	few	CASSLIPGTSGYEQYF	TGTGCCAGCAGTTTAATACCCGGGACTAGCGGATACGAGCAGTACTTC
TRBJ2-4	TRBV4-2	TRBD2	many	CASSRAGATNIQYF	TGTGCCAGCAGCCGGGCGGGAGCGACGAACATTCAGTACTTC
TRBJ1-5	TRBV5-1	NA	NA	CASSFAGGNQPQHF	TGCGCCAGCAGCTTCGCTGGGGGAAATCAGCCCCAGCATTTT
TRBJ1-2	TRBV11-2	NA	NA	CASSSWTADNYGYTF	TGTGCCAGCAGCTCATGGACAGCCGACAACTATGGCTACACCTTC
TRBJ2-1	TRBV24-1	TRBD2	many	CATSDPRTSGSTDEQFF	TGTGCCACCAGTGATCCGCGGACTAGCGGGAGTACCGATGAGCAGTTCTTC
TRBJ1-2	TRBV28	NA	NA	CASSPGTLVNYGYTF	TGTGCCAGCAGTCCCGGGACACTAGTTAACTATGGCTACACCTTC
TRBJ2-7	TRBV12-3/TRBV12-4	NA	many	CASRPGRTSSYEQYF	TGTGCCAGCAGGCCCGGACGGACGAGCTCCTACGAGCAGTACTTC
TRBJ1-1	TRBV5-1	NA	NA	CASSLHRGLNTEAFF	TGCGCCAGCAGCTTGCATCGGGGACTGAACACTGAAGCTTTCTTT
TRBJ2-3	TRBV5-1	NA	many	CASSFTSHRYSTDTQYF	TGCGCCAGCAGCTTTACTTCACACAGATATAGCACAGATACGCAGTATTTT
TRBJ2-7	TRBV3-1	TRBD2	NA	CASSGLAGAEQYF	TGTGCCAGCAGCGGGCTAGCGGGAGCCGAGCAGTACTTC
TRBJ2-7	TRBV15	NA	NA	CATSSGRVPRRNEQYF	TGTGCCACCAGCAGTGGCAGGGTTCCCAGGAGGAACGAGCAGTACTTC
TRBJ1-3	TRBV28	NA	few	CASSLPDGSRNTIYF	TGTGCCAGCAGTTTACCCGACGGGTCCCGAAACACCATATATTTT
TRBJ1-2	TRBV5-1	NA	NA	CASSPGWSNYGYTF	TGCGCCAGCAGCCCCGGGTGGTCTAACTATGGCTACACCTTC
TRBJ2-3	TRBV29-1	NA	few	CSASPGATDTQYF	TGCAGCGCATCCCCAGGGGCCACAGATACGCAGTATTTT
TRBJ2-7	TRBV12-3/TRBV12-4	NA	NA	CASSLKVPYEQYF	TGTGCCAGCAGTTTGAAAGTACCCTACGAGCAGTACTTC
TRBJ2-5	TRBV6-5	NA	few	CASSYGNEETQYF	TGTGCCAGCAGTTACGGGAATGAAGAGACCCAGTACTTC
TRBJ1-4	TRBV12-3/TRBV12-4	TRBD1	NA	CASRGKGARVEKLFF	TGTGCCAGCAGAGGGAAGGGGGCGCGGGTTGAAAAACTGTTTTTT
TRBJ2-1	TRBV20-1	TRBD2	NA	CCARDPRTSGRSNEQFF	TGCTGCGCTAGAGATCCTAGGACTAGCGGGAGAAGCAATGAGCAGTTCTTC
TRBJ2-1	TRBV20-1	TRBD2	few	CSARDLAGGYYNEQFF	TGCAGTGCTAGAGATTTAGCGGGAGGCTACTACAATGAGCAGTTCTTC
TRBJ2-7	TRBV4-1	TRBD2	NA	CASSQVLAGGLNEQYF	TGCGCCAGCAGCCAAGTTCTCGCGGGAGGGCTGAACGAGCAGTACTTC
TRBJ2-2	TRBV18	NA	few	CASSRSTSGELFF	TGTGCCAGCTCAAGAAGTACGTCCGGGGAGCTGTTTTTT
TRBJ1-1	TRBV2	TRBD1	few	CASSLPTGGEVTEAFF	TGTGCCAGCAGTCTACCGACAGGGGGCGAAGTGACTGAAGCTTTCTTT
TRBJ2-1	TRBV5-5	TRBD2	NA	CASSSQTSASDEQFF	TGTGCCAGCAGCTCGCAGACTAGCGCCTCTGATGAGCAGTTCTTC
TRBJ1-5	TRBV6-2/TRBV6-3	TRBD1	NA	CASSYELGQGWDSNQPQHF	TGTGCCAGCAGCTACGAACTTGGACAGGGATGGGATAGCAATCAGCCCCAGCATTTT
TRBJ2-1	TRBV6-5	NA	many	CASSYRGYNEQFF	TGTGCCAGCAGTTACAGGGGCTACAATGAGCAGTTCTTC
TRBJ2-3	TRBV29-1	NA	few	CSVEHGTDTQYF	TGCAGCGTTGAACACGGCACAGATACGCAGTATTTT
TRBJ2-6	TRBV6-5	NA	NA	CASSYWSPGANVLTF	TGTGCCAGCAGTTACTGGTCCCCTGGGGCCAACGTCCTGACTTTC
TRBJ2-7	TRBV28	TRBD1	NA	CASSTRQGWKWDEQYF	TGTGCCAGCAGTACCAGACAGGGGTGGAAATGGGACGAGCAGTACTTC
TRBJ2-1	TRBV5-5	TRBD2	NA	CASGSRLAGDNEQFF	TGTGCCAGCGGGTCTAGACTAGCGGGAGACAATGAGCAGTTCTTC
TRBJ2-7	TRBV7-9	NA	many	CASSISGVEQYF	TGTGCCAGCAGCATTTCGGGGGTAGAGCAGTACTTC
TRBJ2-7	TRBV5-1	TRBD2	NA	CASSKKRTSGTSYEQYF	TGCGCCAGCAGCAAAAAACGGACTAGCGGGACCTCCTACGAGCAGTACTTC
TRBJ1-2	TRBV6-4	NA	NA	CASSDSGTAGALEGYTF	TGTGCCAGCAGTGACAGTGGTACGGCAGGGGCCCTCGAAGGCTACACCTTC
TRBJ2-5	TRBV12-3/TRBV12-4	NA	few	CASSLRVGIRKETQYF	TGTGCCAGCAGCCTCAGGGTAGGCATTAGGAAAGAGACCCAGTACTTC
TRBJ1-3	TRBV29-1	TRBD1	NA	CSVERTGGAGNTIYF	TGCAGCGTTGAGAGGACAGGGGGAGCTGGAAACACCATATATTTT
TRBJ2-5	TRBV10-3	TRBD1	NA	CAISGGQGLSQETQYF	TGTGCCATCAGTGGTGGACAGGGATTGAGCCAAGAGACCCAGTACTTC
TRBJ2-7	TRBV20-1	TRBD2	NA	CSARDVAGGVYEQYF	TGCAGTGCTAGAGATGTTGCGGGAGGGGTTTACGAGCAGTACTTC
TRBJ2-1	TRBV3-1	TRBD2	few	CASSHPSGTGKNEQFF	TGTGCCAGCAGCCACCCTAGCGGGACGGGTAAGAATGAGCAGTTCTTC
TRBJ2-7	TRBV4-1	NA	few	CASSPPVGRARDEQYF	TGCGCCAGCAGCCCCCCAGTCGGGCGAGCTCGGGACGAGCAGTACTTC
TRBJ2-1	TRBV4-1	TRBD2	few	CASSRNVESGRAGEQFF	TGCGCCAGCAGCCGGAACGTAGAGAGCGGGAGGGCAGGGGAGCAGTTCTTC
TRBJ2-7	TRBV5-6	NA	few	CASSLRGNPYEQYF	TGTGCCAGCAGCTTGCGGGGAAATCCCTACGAGCAGTACTTC
TRBJ2-6	TRBV18	TRBD1	many	CASSPRQGHSSGANVLTF	TGTGCCAGCTCACCACGACAGGGCCATTCCTCTGGGGCCAACGTCCTGACTTTC
TRBJ2-7	TRBV12-3/TRBV12-4	NA	few	CASSFINYEQYF	TGTGCCAGCAGTTTTATTAACTACGAGCAGTACTTC
TRBJ2-1	TRBV7-3	TRBD2	many	CASSSGRGSNEQFF	TGTGCCAGCAGCTCGGGGCGGGGGTCGAATGAGCAGTTCTTC
TRBJ2-1	TRBV2	TRBD1	NA	CASSVDRGDNEQFF	TGTGCCAGCAGCGTGGACAGGGGCGACAATGAGCAGTTCTTC
TRBJ2-2	TRBV5-1	NA	many	CASRSWEANTGELFF	TGCGCCAGCAGATCGTGGGAGGCGAACACCGGGGAGCTGTTTTTT
TRBJ2-1	TRBV5-8	NA	few	CASSWSASGAYNEQFF	TGTGCCAGCAGCTGGAGCGCCTCCGGGGCCTACAATGAGCAGTTCTTC
TRBJ2-3	TRBV5-1	TRBD1	NA	CASTRDRGLDTQYF	TGCGCCAGCACCCGGGACAGGGGATTAGATACGCAGTATTTT
TRBJ2-1	TRBV4-1	TRBD2	NA	CASSPSGLALDEQFF	TGCGCCAGCAGTCCTTCGGGACTAGCATTGGATGAGCAGTTCTTC
TRBJ2-7	TRBV7-2	NA	many	CASSLESHSYEQYF	TGTGCCAGCAGCTTAGAATCTCACTCCTACGAGCAGTACTTC
TRBJ2-7	TRBV19	NA	NA	CASSIAAAYEQYF	TGTGCCAGTAGTATAGCGGCAGCCTACGAGCAGTACTTC
TRBJ2-5	TRBV10-2	TRBD2	few	CASKLRRTSVGETQYF	TGCGCCAGCAAACTCCGGCGGACTAGCGTCGGAGAGACCCAGTACTTC
TRBJ1-1	TRBV10-2	NA	NA	CASRLSLPGNTEAFF	TGCGCCAGCAGACTCAGCCTTCCAGGGAACACTGAAGCTTTCTTT
TRBJ2-7	TRBV11-2	TRBD2	NA	CASSLVASGLYEQYF	TGTGCCAGCAGCTTAGTTGCTAGCGGGCTCTACGAGCAGTACTTC